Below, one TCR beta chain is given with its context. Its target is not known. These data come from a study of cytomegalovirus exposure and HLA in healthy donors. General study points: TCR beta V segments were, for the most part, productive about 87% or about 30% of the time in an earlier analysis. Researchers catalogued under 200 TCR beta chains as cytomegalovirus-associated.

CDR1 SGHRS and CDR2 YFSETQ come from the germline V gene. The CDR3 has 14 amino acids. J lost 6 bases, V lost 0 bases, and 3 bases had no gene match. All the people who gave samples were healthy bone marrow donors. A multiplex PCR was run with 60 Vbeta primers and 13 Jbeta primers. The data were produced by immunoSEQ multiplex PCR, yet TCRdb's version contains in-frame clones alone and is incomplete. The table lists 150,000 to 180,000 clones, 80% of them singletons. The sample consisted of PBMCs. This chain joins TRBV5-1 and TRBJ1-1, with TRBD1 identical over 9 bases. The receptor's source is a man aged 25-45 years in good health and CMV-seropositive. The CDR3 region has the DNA TGCGCCAGCAGCTTGGGACAGGGGGTCTCTGAAGCTTTCTTT. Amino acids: CASSLGQGVSEAFF.